Listed below are T cell receptor beta chains from one sample, sequenced in a study of T cell changes during pregnancy in multiple sclerosis. Profiling relied on immunoSEQ multiplex PCR, and the TCRdb table lists in-frame clones only, not all of them. The sample carries 55,000 to 65,000 clones, around 92% recorded once. The sample consisted of peripheral blood, taken in the first trimester of pregnancy. These receptors came from a female donor with multiple sclerosis, enrolled in a pregnancy study. Both conserved end residues are part of each CDR3. D genes are given only for firm matches. The size of a clone is reported for some rows only, either as once, few or many, or as a class for expanded clones.

abundance,d_gene,v_gene,j_gene,CDR3nt,CDR3aa
NA,TRBD2,TRBV5-5,TRBJ2-7,TGTGCCAGCAGCCCTGCTAGCGGGGGGGCCGTCCAGTACTTC,CASSPASGGAVQYF
NA,NA,TRBV19,TRBJ1-1,TGTGCCAGTAGTATATCCCCAGACACTGAAGCTTTCTTT,CASSISPDTEAFF
NA,NA,TRBV5-5,TRBJ2-3,TGTGCCAGCAGCTTGGCCAGGCCCGATACGCAGTATTTT,CASSLARPDTQYF
NA,NA,TRBV7-2,TRBJ2-7,TGTGCCAGCAGCGGGAATCCCAGGGTTCGGTACGAGCAGTACTTC,CASSGNPRVRYEQYF
NA,NA,TRBV5-8,TRBJ1-1,TGTGCCAGCAGTTGGGGCAGAGTGAACACTGAAGCTTTCTTT,CASSWGRVNTEAFF
NA,NA,TRBV9,TRBJ2-1,TGTGCCAGCAGCCAGGGGGGCGGTAATGAGCAGTTCTTC,CASSQGGGNEQFF
once,TRBD1,TRBV11-2,TRBJ1-1,TGTGCCAGCAGCCCAGAACGACAGGGAGCTGAAGCTTTCTTT,CASSPERQGAEAFF
NA,NA,TRBV7-2,TRBJ1-2,TGTGCCAGCAGCTTAGGCCGTCTGAGAAGTAACTATGGCTATACCTTC,CASSLGRLRSNYGYTF
NA,NA,TRBV29-1,TRBJ2-3,TGCAGCGTTCCGGGACTCAGAGTTAGCACAGATACGCAGTATTTT,CSVPGLRVSTDTQYF
NA,TRBD2,TRBV9,TRBJ2-7,TGTGCCAGCAGCCCAGGACTAGCGGGCTACGAGCAGTACTTC,CASSPGLAGYEQYF
NA,NA,TRBV5-6,TRBJ1-3,TGTGCCAGCAGCTGGACAGAATCTGGAAACACCATATATTTT,CASSWTESGNTIYF
NA,TRBD1,TRBV7-8,TRBJ2-1,TGTGCCAGCAGCTCCGGGGACAGGGTCTACAATGAGCAGTTCTTC,CASSSGDRVYNEQFF
NA,NA,TRBV7-2,TRBJ1-3,TGTGCCAGCAGCGTCGGACAGACCTCTGGAAACACCATATATTTT,CASSVGQTSGNTIYF
NA,TRBD1,TRBV7-2,TRBJ2-1,TGTGCCAGCAGCTTAGTTGGGACAGGCCCAAGTTACAATGAGCAGTTCTTC,CASSLVGTGPSYNEQFF
NA,TRBD1,TRBV7-2,TRBJ1-1,TGTGCCAGCAGCACGGACAGGGGACCGGACACTGAAGCTTTCTTT,CASSTDRGPDTEAFF
NA,NA,TRBV7-2,TRBJ1-3,TGTGCCAGCAGCTTGTCCGGGGGGAACACCATATATTTT,CASSLSGGNTIYF
NA,NA,TRBV6-4,TRBJ1-6,TGTGCCAGCAGTGAGAGGCCCGTTCACTTTAATTCACCCCTCCACTTT,CASSERPVHFNSPLHF
NA,TRBD2,TRBV27,TRBJ2-1,TGTGCCAGCAGTTTCCTTAGCGGGGCGGACAATGAGCAGTTCTTC,CASSFLSGADNEQFF
NA,TRBD2,TRBV7-2,TRBJ2-5,TGTGCCAGCAGCTTATTTGGCGGGGGGCTACAGACCCAGTACTTC,CASSLFGGGLQTQYF
NA,TRBD1,TRBV6-1,TRBJ1-2,TGTGCCAGCAGAATGGACAGGGCGCCTAACTATGGCTACACCTTC,CASRMDRAPNYGYTF
once,TRBD2,TRBV30,TRBJ2-7,TGTGCCTCGTCCACTCTAGCGGGGGGCTACGAGCAGTACTTC,CASSTLAGGYEQYF
once,TRBD1,TRBV7-9,TRBJ2-1,TGTGCCAGCAGCGCATCGGGACAGATCTCCAATGAGCAGTTCTTC,CASSASGQISNEQFF
NA,TRBD1,TRBV9,TRBJ2-5,TGTGCCAGCAGCGTAGCCCCCTCATTAACAGGGGCGGAGACCCAGTACTTC,CASSVAPSLTGAETQYF
NA,NA,TRBV4-2,TRBJ1-3,TGTGCCAGCAGCCCCGGAGGAGGAAGAAACACCATATATTTT,CASSPGGGRNTIYF
NA,TRBD2,TRBV6-5,TRBJ2-5,TGTGCCAGCAGTTACGTAAGCGGGGGGTACCAAGAGACCCAGTACTTC,CASSYVSGGYQETQYF
NA,NA,TRBV6-6,TRBJ1-1,TGTGCCAGCATGAAGGGCGAGGGTGAAGCTTTCTTT,CASMKGEGEAFF
NA,NA,TRBV27,TRBJ1-1,TGTGCCAGCAGTCTAACAGGGCTGAACACTGAAGCTTTCTTT,CASSLTGLNTEAFF
NA,NA,TRBV11-1,TRBJ2-6,TGTGCCAGCAGCCCGGGACTGCCTTCTGGGGCCAACGTCCTGACTTTC,CASSPGLPSGANVLTF
NA,TRBD1,TRBV10-3,TRBJ2-5,TGTGCCATCAGTGACCGGGACAGGGTAGGGCAAGAGACCCAGTACTTC,CAISDRDRVGQETQYF
NA,TRBD2,TRBV2,TRBJ2-1,TGTGCCAGCAGTGAAGCTTCGCGGGGGGTATACAATGAGCAGTTCTTC,CASSEASRGVYNEQFF
NA,NA,TRBV7-2,TRBJ2-7,TGTGCCAGCAGCTCAAGACAAGTGGTGTCGCAGTACTTC,CASSSRQVVSQYF
NA,TRBD1,TRBV9,TRBJ2-1,TGTGCCAGCAGCCAAGACAGGGGAGCCTACAATGAGCAGTTCTTC,CASSQDRGAYNEQFF
NA,TRBD1,TRBV13,TRBJ1-5,TGTGCCAGCAGCTCCGGGACAGGGCCCAATCAGCCCCAGCATTTT,CASSSGTGPNQPQHF
NA,NA,TRBV11-2,TRBJ1-1,TGTGCCAGCAGCTTTCTACAGGGAGCCACTGAAGCTTTCTTT,CASSFLQGATEAFF
NA,NA,TRBV6-5,TRBJ1-3,TGTGCCAGCAGTAACAGGGTGACTGGAAACACCATATATTTT,CASSNRVTGNTIYF